This is a list of T cell receptor beta chains from one sample in a study of T cells in Graves' hyperthyroidism and ophthalmopathy. A single record per CDR3 protein comes from TCRdb applying MiXCR to the multiplex PCR reads. The sample lists more than 350,000 distinct CDR3 sequences, just under 15% seen once, with 32% in the top ten. Sequenced material: blood. These receptors originate from a woman under 40 with Graves' hyperthyroidism. CDR3s include the opening cysteine and the closing phenylalanine or tryptophan. Each record gives: CDR3 DNA, CDR3 protein, clone size, J gene, D gene, V gene. A D gene is named only where the DNA matches it firmly. Expanded clones get a size class; other rows say once, few or many, or leave the size out.

CDR3nt: TGTGCCAGCAGTCAACGGGGAGACATCACCGGGGAGCTGTTTTTT
CDR3aa: CASSQRGDITGELFF
abundance: many
j_gene: TRBJ2-2
d_gene: .
v_gene: TRBV28

CDR3nt: TGCAGTGCTCCCCCGGGTAGCGGGAGAGAGACCCAGTACTTC
CDR3aa: CSAPPGSGRETQYF
abundance: many
j_gene: TRBJ2-5
d_gene: TRBD2
v_gene: TRBV20-1

CDR3nt: TGCAGTGCTAGAGATATCGTCGACCGTGGCTACACCTTC
CDR3aa: CSARDIVDRGYTF
abundance: .
j_gene: TRBJ1-2
d_gene: .
v_gene: TRBV20-1

CDR3nt: TGCAGTGCTCCCTCCCGGACGAGGGGTTATGAGCAGTTCTTC
CDR3aa: CSAPSRTRGYEQFF
abundance: few
j_gene: TRBJ2-1
d_gene: .
v_gene: TRBV20-1

CDR3nt: TGCGCCAGCAGCCAAGTTCGTTCCAGCGGGACTGTCGAGCAGTACTTC
CDR3aa: CASSQVRSSGTVEQYF
abundance: .
j_gene: TRBJ2-7
d_gene: TRBD2
v_gene: TRBV4-1

CDR3nt: TGTGCCAGCAGTGACGGACAGGGGGCCGGGGAGCTGTTTTTT
CDR3aa: CASSDGQGAGELFF
abundance: .
j_gene: TRBJ2-2
d_gene: TRBD1
v_gene: TRBV6-4

CDR3nt: TGTGCCAGCAGCAGCGGGACAGATAGCAATCAGCCCCAGCATTTT
CDR3aa: CASSSGTDSNQPQHF
abundance: .
j_gene: TRBJ1-5
d_gene: TRBD1
v_gene: TRBV5-1

CDR3nt: TGTGCCAGCAGCCAACTGGGAAAACTGTTTTTT
CDR3aa: CASSQLGKLFF
abundance: many
j_gene: TRBJ1-4
d_gene: .
v_gene: TRBV12-3/TRBV12-4

CDR3nt: TGTGCCAGCAGTGAATGGACTAGCGGTGACTACGAGCAGTACTTC
CDR3aa: CASSEWTSGDYEQYF
abundance: .
j_gene: TRBJ2-7
d_gene: TRBD2
v_gene: TRBV2

CDR3nt: TGTGCCAGCAGCTTAGGTGGGACAGGAAGAGGAAGTCATGGCTACACCTTC
CDR3aa: CASSLGGTGRGSHGYTF
abundance: .
j_gene: TRBJ1-2
d_gene: TRBD1
v_gene: TRBV11-1

CDR3nt: TGCAGTGCTAGAGATGACAGGGGAGCGGGGCCCCTCCACTTT
CDR3aa: CSARDDRGAGPLHF
abundance: few
j_gene: TRBJ1-6
d_gene: TRBD1
v_gene: TRBV20-1

CDR3nt: TGCAGTGCTAGAGGACTAGCGGAAAACACAGATACGCAGTATTTT
CDR3aa: CSARGLAENTDTQYF
abundance: .
j_gene: TRBJ2-3
d_gene: TRBD2
v_gene: TRBV20-1

CDR3nt: TGTGCCAGCAGTATAGGGCATGGAAACACCATATATTTT
CDR3aa: CASSIGHGNTIYF
abundance: few
j_gene: TRBJ1-3
d_gene: .
v_gene: TRBV28

CDR3nt: TGCAGTGCTAGCCCAGCAGGGACCTACGAGCAGTACTTC
CDR3aa: CSASPAGTYEQYF
abundance: many
j_gene: TRBJ2-7
d_gene: .
v_gene: TRBV20-1

CDR3nt: TGTGCCAGCAGCGGGAGGGGACAGGGAGAGACCCAGTACTTC
CDR3aa: CASSGRGQGETQYF
abundance: many
j_gene: TRBJ2-5
d_gene: TRBD1
v_gene: TRBV7-2

CDR3nt: TGTGCCAGCAGTTTATTCCCGACAGGGAGGGTGGGGGAGACCCAGTACTTC
CDR3aa: CASSLFPTGRVGETQYF
abundance: many
j_gene: TRBJ2-5
d_gene: .
v_gene: TRBV28

CDR3nt: TGTGCCAGCAGCTTAGCGGAGCTAGCGGGAGGGGCAGAGACCCAGTACTTC
CDR3aa: CASSLAELAGGAETQYF
abundance: .
j_gene: TRBJ2-5
d_gene: TRBD2
v_gene: TRBV7-9

CDR3nt: TGTGCCAGCAGTTGGTCGGGCGTCGGCTACACCTTC
CDR3aa: CASSWSGVGYTF
abundance: many
j_gene: TRBJ1-2
d_gene: .
v_gene: TRBV28

CDR3nt: TGTGCCAGCAGTGAAATGCGTGCCGGGGAGCTGTTTTTT
CDR3aa: CASSEMRAGELFF
abundance: .
j_gene: TRBJ2-2
d_gene: .
v_gene: TRBV6-1

CDR3nt: TGCGCCAGCAGCACTGGACTAGCCGCCCTCAATGAGCAGTTCTTC
CDR3aa: CASSTGLAALNEQFF
abundance: few
j_gene: TRBJ2-1
d_gene: TRBD2
v_gene: TRBV5-1

CDR3nt: TGCGCCAGCAGCTTGACGGGATACGAGCAGTACTTC
CDR3aa: CASSLTGYEQYF
abundance: many
j_gene: TRBJ2-7
d_gene: .
v_gene: TRBV5-1

CDR3nt: TGCGCCAGCAGCTGGGGTCGCGACGCTGAAGCTTTCTTT
CDR3aa: CASSWGRDAEAFF
abundance: once
j_gene: TRBJ1-1
d_gene: .
v_gene: TRBV5-4

CDR3nt: TGTGCCAGCAGTGGGGGACAGACTATCTCTGGGGCCAACGTCCTGACTTTC
CDR3aa: CASSGGQTISGANVLTF
abundance: few
j_gene: TRBJ2-6
d_gene: TRBD1
v_gene: TRBV6-1

CDR3nt: TGTGCCAGCAGCTTAGCGAAAAGCGCCAGCGGCTACACCTTC
CDR3aa: CASSLAKSASGYTF
abundance: many
j_gene: TRBJ1-2
d_gene: .
v_gene: TRBV7-2

CDR3nt: TGTGCCAGCAGCGCGGTAGGGAGGTCTGGAAACACCATATATTTT
CDR3aa: CASSAVGRSGNTIYF
abundance: .
j_gene: TRBJ1-3
d_gene: .
v_gene: TRBV7-9

CDR3nt: TGTGCCAGCAGCTTCGAACCACCCGGACTAGCGGGAGGTGAGCAGTTCTTC
CDR3aa: CASSFEPPGLAGGEQFF
abundance: few
j_gene: TRBJ2-1
d_gene: TRBD2
v_gene: TRBV7-3

CDR3nt: TGTGCCAGCAGTTTATTAGGGGCCAACGTCCTGACTTTC
CDR3aa: CASSLLGANVLTF
abundance: few
j_gene: TRBJ2-6
d_gene: .
v_gene: TRBV27

CDR3nt: TGTGCCAGCAGCCTATCGCCAGAGCCCTACGAGCAGTACTTC
CDR3aa: CASSLSPEPYEQYF
abundance: many
j_gene: TRBJ2-7
d_gene: .
v_gene: TRBV7-2

CDR3nt: TGCAGCGTTGAAGGGAGGGGGCGAGGAGGCTACACCTTC
CDR3aa: CSVEGRGRGGYTF
abundance: .
j_gene: TRBJ1-2
d_gene: TRBD1
v_gene: TRBV29-1

CDR3nt: TGTGCCAGCAGCCGTCTTAGAACCGGGACACGATCAACAGATACGCAGTATTTT
CDR3aa: CASSRLRTGTRSTDTQYF
abundance: .
j_gene: TRBJ2-3
d_gene: .
v_gene: TRBV4-2

CDR3nt: TGTGCCAGCAGAACAGGGCAGAACACTGAAGCTTTCTTT
CDR3aa: CASRTGQNTEAFF
abundance: few
j_gene: TRBJ1-1
d_gene: .
v_gene: TRBV6-1

CDR3nt: TGTGCCTGGAGGTGGGTAGGGCGGGAGACCCAGTACTTC
CDR3aa: CAWRWVGRETQYF
abundance: few
j_gene: TRBJ2-5
d_gene: .
v_gene: TRBV30

CDR3nt: TGCAGTGCTAGAGTTGGATCTGGGGCCAACGTCCTGACTTTC
CDR3aa: CSARVGSGANVLTF
abundance: many
j_gene: TRBJ2-6
d_gene: .
v_gene: TRBV20-1

CDR3nt: TGCAGTGCCACAGACATGGGACAGGGGTACAACGAGCAGTACTTC
CDR3aa: CSATDMGQGYNEQYF
abundance: many
j_gene: TRBJ2-7
d_gene: TRBD1
v_gene: TRBV20-1

CDR3nt: TGCGCCACCCCGACTAGTATAGAAGAGACCCAGTACTTC
CDR3aa: CATPTSIEETQYF
abundance: .
j_gene: TRBJ2-5
d_gene: .
v_gene: TRBV5-1

CDR3nt: TGTGCCAGCAGCAAACAGGGAACCGATGAAAAACTGTTTTTT
CDR3aa: CASSKQGTDEKLFF
abundance: .
j_gene: TRBJ1-4
d_gene: .
v_gene: TRBV9

CDR3nt: TGTGCCAGCATTCCGGGAGGGAGGCATGAGCAGTTCTTC
CDR3aa: CASIPGGRHEQFF
abundance: many
j_gene: TRBJ2-1
d_gene: TRBD2
v_gene: TRBV28

CDR3nt: TGTGCCAGCAGTCCACAGGTTAACTATGGCTACACCTTC
CDR3aa: CASSPQVNYGYTF
abundance: many
j_gene: TRBJ1-2
d_gene: .
v_gene: TRBV12-3/TRBV12-4

CDR3nt: TGTGCCAGCTCACCACCGCCGAGGAGCGATGGGAACACTGAAGCTTTCTTT
CDR3aa: CASSPPPRSDGNTEAFF
abundance: .
j_gene: TRBJ1-1
d_gene: .
v_gene: TRBV18

CDR3nt: TGTGCCAGCAGCTTAGCGATGGGGGCGAACACTGAAGCTTTCTTT
CDR3aa: CASSLAMGANTEAFF
abundance: few
j_gene: TRBJ1-1
d_gene: .
v_gene: TRBV7-6

CDR3nt: TGTGCCAGCAGCCAAGTTGATGAAAAACTGTTTTTT
CDR3aa: CASSQVDEKLFF
abundance: many
j_gene: TRBJ1-4
d_gene: .
v_gene: TRBV3-1

CDR3nt: TGCAGTGCTAGAGGGCAAGGGGGCCTTGGCAGCAATCAGCCCCAGCATTTT
CDR3aa: CSARGQGGLGSNQPQHF
abundance: few
j_gene: TRBJ1-5
d_gene: TRBD1
v_gene: TRBV20-1

CDR3nt: TGTGCCATCAGTGAAGGGACAGGCTACGAGCAGTACTTC
CDR3aa: CAISEGTGYEQYF
abundance: .
j_gene: TRBJ2-7
d_gene: TRBD1
v_gene: TRBV10-3

CDR3nt: TGTGCCAGCAAGGGTAGCGTTGTCAATGAGCAGTTCTTC
CDR3aa: CASKGSVVNEQFF
abundance: .
j_gene: TRBJ2-1
d_gene: .
v_gene: TRBV7-9

CDR3nt: TGTGCCAGCAGCGTAGAGGGACTCGGTGATACGCAGTATTTT
CDR3aa: CASSVEGLGDTQYF
abundance: .
j_gene: TRBJ2-3
d_gene: .
v_gene: TRBV9

CDR3nt: TGTGCCAGCACCCCCCTTAGGCTAGCGGGAGTTGGAGAGACCCAGTACTTC
CDR3aa: CASTPLRLAGVGETQYF
abundance: many
j_gene: TRBJ2-5
d_gene: TRBD2
v_gene: TRBV27

CDR3nt: TGTGCCAGCAGCAGAGGGGAGGTGGCCGGGGAGCTGTTTTTT
CDR3aa: CASSRGEVAGELFF
abundance: many
j_gene: TRBJ2-2
d_gene: .
v_gene: TRBV6-1

CDR3nt: TGCGCCAGCAGCTTGGCGACTAGCGGGAGTCAGACCCAGTACTTC
CDR3aa: CASSLATSGSQTQYF
abundance: .
j_gene: TRBJ2-5
d_gene: TRBD2
v_gene: TRBV5-1

CDR3nt: TGTGCCAGCAGTTCGTACCACCTGAACACTGAAGCTTTCTTT
CDR3aa: CASSSYHLNTEAFF
abundance: many
j_gene: TRBJ1-1
d_gene: .
v_gene: TRBV28

CDR3nt: TGCGCCAGCAGTGAGTTTTTAGCGGGACACTCCTACAATGAGCAGTTCTTC
CDR3aa: CASSEFLAGHSYNEQFF
abundance: many
j_gene: TRBJ2-1
d_gene: TRBD2
v_gene: TRBV10-2

CDR3nt: TGTGCCAGCAGCGCCGACCGGATGGTTGGCTACACCTTC
CDR3aa: CASSADRMVGYTF
abundance: many
j_gene: TRBJ1-2
d_gene: .
v_gene: TRBV27

CDR3nt: TGTGCCAGTAGTATTTGGGTTTCGGGACAAGAGACCCAGTACTTC
CDR3aa: CASSIWVSGQETQYF
abundance: .
j_gene: TRBJ2-5
d_gene: .
v_gene: TRBV19

CDR3nt: TGCGCCAGCAGCTTGTCGGGGATCGACCTAGGAGCTTTCTTT
CDR3aa: CASSLSGIDLGAFF
abundance: .
j_gene: TRBJ1-1
d_gene: .
v_gene: TRBV5-1

CDR3nt: TGTGCCAGCAGTTTCCTGACAGTGTACAATGAGCAGTTCTTC
CDR3aa: CASSFLTVYNEQFF
abundance: many
j_gene: TRBJ2-1
d_gene: .
v_gene: TRBV12-3/TRBV12-4

CDR3nt: TGTGCCAGCAGTCTTCCGACAGGGGTCAACACTGAAGCTTTCTTT
CDR3aa: CASSLPTGVNTEAFF
abundance: .
j_gene: TRBJ1-1
d_gene: TRBD1
v_gene: TRBV28